Each of the 5 T cell receptor beta chains below was sequenced from the same sample in a study of tissue T cells after allogeneic stem cell transplantation. Produced via immunoSEQ multiplex PCR; TCRdb's table is partial and in-frame only. Here the sample spans some 48,000 clones, roughly 73% being singletons. Sequencing was carried out using sorted cells pooled from one or two spleens. The origin of the receptors is a pool of C57BL/6 mice in good health.

For this clone: Each gene name is a mouse one. Read sequence stops 1 residue before the CDR3 end, and the germline J gene provides the missing end. The chain is built from TRBV5 and TRBJ2-3; D possibly matches TRBD1 or TRBD2 (6 bases each). Germline V gene data show CDR1 as LGHNA and CDR2 as YNLKQL (reference sequence). The CDR3 loop spans 14 amino acids. V lost 0 bases and J lost 3, with 7 bases in between. The CDR3: CASSQEGAAETLYF. The sequenced CDR3 bases are TGTGCCAGCAGCCAAGAGGGGGCCGCAGAAACGCTGTAT.

A word on this clone: These gene names are mouse names. The CDR3 goes on 1 residue after the read ends, and that part is filled in from the germline J gene. This same CDR3 is encoded by further DNA sequences in the sample. The rearrangement uses TRBV3 and TRBJ1-3; TRBD1 is a possible D gene (6 bases). Trimming pared 3 bases from V and 0 bases from J, leaving 6 bases between. In germline, CDR1 is SNHLY, CDR2 FYNGKV (reference sequence). The CDR3 extends over 14 amino acids. Partial CDR3 DNA: TGTGCCAGCAGCTTCAGGGGTTCTGGAAATACGCTCTAT. Encoded protein: CASSFRGSGNTLY. The full-length CDR3 reads as CASSFRGSGNTLYF.

In regard to this clone: Germline and genes: mouse. The CDR3 goes on 1 residue after the read ends, and that part is filled in from the germline J gene. This chain links TRBV13-2 with TRBJ1-1, with unresolved D. The CDR3 sequence is 11 residues long. Trimming took 0 bases from V and 5 from J, leaving 2 bases between them. Germline V gene lookup returns CDR1 NNHNN and CDR2 SYGAGS (reference sequence). CDR3 in amino acids: CASGDGTEVFF. The CDR3 DNA, read in part, is TGTGCCAGCGGTGATGGGACAGAAGTCTTC.

Remarks on this clone: The gene names given are mouse names. The CDR3 end is not reached by the read, which stops 1 residue before it; the germline J gene fills it in. V usage is TRBV13-3 and J usage is TRBJ2-2, with a tentative D call TRBD1 (6 bases). The germline gives CDR1 NNHDY, CDR2 SYVADS. The CDR3 has 15 amino acids. Trimming left V 2 bases short and J 0 bases short, with 8 bases between. The DNA read from the CDR3 is TGTGCCAGCAGTGAGGACAGACCAAACACCGGGCAGCTCTAC. The encoded protein is CASSEDRPNTGQLY. The entire CDR3 sequence reads CASSEDRPNTGQLYF.

In the case of this clone: Mouse gene names and germline throughout. The read terminates 1 residue before the CDR3 end, so the remaining end is supplied by the germline J gene. The V call is TRBV3, the J call TRBJ2-5, with D hard to call. CDR3 size: 14 residues. Per germline, CDR1 SNHLY and CDR2 FYNGKV (reference sequence). V lost 4 bases to trimming and J lost 0 bases, with 8 bases between them. This CDR3 is CASSSTVNQDTQYF. Incomplete CDR3 DNA: TGTGCCAGCAGCTCAACAGTTAACCAAGACACCCAGTAC. Drawing the rest from reference TRBV3 and TRBJ2-5, the complete variable domain is GPKVLQIPSHQIIDMGQMVTLNCDPVSNHLYFYWYKQILGQQMEFLVNFYNGKVMEKSKLFKDQFSVERPDGSYFTLKIQPTALEDSAVYFCASSSTVNQDTQYFGPGTRLLVL.